The T cell receptor (beta chain) described here comes from a study of T cell responses to AZD1222 COVID-19 vaccine. Study summary: Second-dose timings of about 4 or about 12 weeks were pooled. General observations from the study: AZD1222 recipients seropositive at baseline numbered only 6 or 7. Two doses of AZD1222 preceded a rise in Spike-specific TCR breadth and depth. CD4 TCRs linked to vaccination spanned spike, dominating at 160-218 and 743-854.

Clones were sequenced by immunoSEQ multiplex PCR, and TCRdb holds only the in-frame ones, with some missing. The table records about 180,000 clones, about 86% of them present only once. The V gene's germline CDR1 is WSHSY and CDR2 SAAADI. The CDR3 sequence is 16 residues long. Comments on this clone: Its antigen is not known. Relative to the germline gene, one junction end is altered; a read error may explain this.

The sample was peripheral blood, taken on day 0 of AZD1222 vaccination. This TCR was recovered from an adult in good health. The chain carries TRBV10-2 and TRBJ2-5; 10 positions match TRBD1. CDR3 sequence (DNA): TGCGCCAGCTGTGAGGGGGTGACAGGGGGCCGGGAGACCCAGTACTTC. It encodes CASCEGVTGGRETQYF.